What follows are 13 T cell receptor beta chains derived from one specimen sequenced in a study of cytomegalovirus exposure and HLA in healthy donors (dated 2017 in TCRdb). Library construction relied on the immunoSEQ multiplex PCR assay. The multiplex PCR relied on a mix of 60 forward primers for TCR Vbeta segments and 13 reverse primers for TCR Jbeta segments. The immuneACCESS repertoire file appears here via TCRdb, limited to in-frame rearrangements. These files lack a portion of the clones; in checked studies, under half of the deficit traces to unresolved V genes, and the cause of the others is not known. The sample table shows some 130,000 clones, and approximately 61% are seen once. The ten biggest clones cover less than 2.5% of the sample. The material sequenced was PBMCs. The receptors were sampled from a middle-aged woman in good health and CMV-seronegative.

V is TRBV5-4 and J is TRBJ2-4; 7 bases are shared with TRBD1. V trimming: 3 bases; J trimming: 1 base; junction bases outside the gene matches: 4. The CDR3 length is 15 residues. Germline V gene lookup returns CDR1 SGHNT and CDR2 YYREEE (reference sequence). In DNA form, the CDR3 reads TGTGCCAGCAGCTCCCCGGGACAGGCCAAAAACATTCAGTACTTC. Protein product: CASSSPGQAKNIQYF.

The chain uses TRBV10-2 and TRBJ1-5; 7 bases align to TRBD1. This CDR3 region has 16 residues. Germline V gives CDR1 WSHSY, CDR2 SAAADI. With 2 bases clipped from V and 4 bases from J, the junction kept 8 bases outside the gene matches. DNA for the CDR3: TGCGCCAGCAGTGAGCGTCCTCGACAGGGAAATCAGCCCCAGCATTTT. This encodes CASSERPRQGNQPQHF.

CDR3 nucleotides: TGCAGCGTTTTGGGGAAGATGGGAGGGACTGAAGCTTTCTTT. As protein: CSVLGKMGGTEAFF. V usage is TRBV29-1 and J usage is TRBJ1-1, with D unclear. V was trimmed by 5 bases and J by 5 bases, leaving 18 bases between them. CDR1 is SQVTM and CDR2 is ANQGSEA in the germline V gene. This CDR3 spans 14 amino acids.

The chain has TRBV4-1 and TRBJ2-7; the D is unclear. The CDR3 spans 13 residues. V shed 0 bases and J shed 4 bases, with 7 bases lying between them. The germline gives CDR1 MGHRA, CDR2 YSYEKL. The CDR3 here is CASSQDLAYEQYF. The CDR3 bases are TGCGCCAGCAGCCAAGATTTGGCTTACGAGCAGTACTTC.

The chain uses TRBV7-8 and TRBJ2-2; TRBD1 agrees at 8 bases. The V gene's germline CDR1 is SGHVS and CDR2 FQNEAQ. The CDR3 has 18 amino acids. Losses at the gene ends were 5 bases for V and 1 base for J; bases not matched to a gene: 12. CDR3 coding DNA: TGTGCCAGCAGCAGGACTTACAGGGGGTTACAGAACACCGGGGAGCTGTTTTTT. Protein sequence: CASSRTYRGLQNTGELFF.

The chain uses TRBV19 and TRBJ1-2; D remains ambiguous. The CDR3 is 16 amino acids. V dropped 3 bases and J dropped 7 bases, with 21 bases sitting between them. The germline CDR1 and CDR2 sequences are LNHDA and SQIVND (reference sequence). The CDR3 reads CASSISLAGKSAGYTF. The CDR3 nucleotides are TGTGCCAGTAGTATTTCGTTGGCGGGGAAGTCGGCTGGCTACACCTTC.

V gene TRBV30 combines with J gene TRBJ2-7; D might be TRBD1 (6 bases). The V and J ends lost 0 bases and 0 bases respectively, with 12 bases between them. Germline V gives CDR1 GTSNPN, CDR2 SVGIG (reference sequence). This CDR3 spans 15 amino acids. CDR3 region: CAWSVPGALSYEQYF. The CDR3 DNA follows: TGTGCCTGGAGTGTGCCAGGGGCACTCTCCTACGAGCAGTACTTC.

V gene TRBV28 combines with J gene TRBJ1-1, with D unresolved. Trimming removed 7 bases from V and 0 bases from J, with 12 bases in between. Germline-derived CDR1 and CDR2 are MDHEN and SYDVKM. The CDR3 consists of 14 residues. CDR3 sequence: CASMISFMNTEAFF. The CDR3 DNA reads TGTGCCAGCATGATTAGTTTCATGAACACTGAAGCTTTCTTT.

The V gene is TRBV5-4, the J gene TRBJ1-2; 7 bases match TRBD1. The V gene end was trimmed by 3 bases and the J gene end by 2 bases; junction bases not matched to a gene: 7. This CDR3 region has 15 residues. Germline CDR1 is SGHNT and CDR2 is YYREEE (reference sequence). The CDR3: CASSSPGQRNYGYTF. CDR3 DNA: TGTGCCAGCAGCTCTCCGGGACAGAGGAACTATGGCTACACCTTC.

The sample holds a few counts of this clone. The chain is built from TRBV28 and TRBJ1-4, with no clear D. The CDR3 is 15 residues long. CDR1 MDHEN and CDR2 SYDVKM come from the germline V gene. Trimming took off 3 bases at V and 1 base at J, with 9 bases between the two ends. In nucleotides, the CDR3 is TGTGCCAGCAGTTTTAACGGCGGAACTAATGAAAAACTGTTTTTT. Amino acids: CASSFNGGTNEKLFF.

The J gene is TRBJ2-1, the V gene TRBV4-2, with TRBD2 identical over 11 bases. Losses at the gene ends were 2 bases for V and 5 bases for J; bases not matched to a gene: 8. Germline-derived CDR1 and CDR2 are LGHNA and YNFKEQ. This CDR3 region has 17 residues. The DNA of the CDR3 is TGTGCCAGCAGCCAATTTCTGACTAGCGGGGCCCACAATGAGCAGTTCTTC. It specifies CASSQFLTSGAHNEQFF.

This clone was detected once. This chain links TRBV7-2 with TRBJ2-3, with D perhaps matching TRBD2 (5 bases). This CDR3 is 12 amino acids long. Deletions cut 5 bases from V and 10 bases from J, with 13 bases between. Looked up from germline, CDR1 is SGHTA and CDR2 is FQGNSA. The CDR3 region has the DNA TGTGCCAGCAGCCCCAGGACGGGGTCGCAGTATTTT. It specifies CASSPRTGSQYF.

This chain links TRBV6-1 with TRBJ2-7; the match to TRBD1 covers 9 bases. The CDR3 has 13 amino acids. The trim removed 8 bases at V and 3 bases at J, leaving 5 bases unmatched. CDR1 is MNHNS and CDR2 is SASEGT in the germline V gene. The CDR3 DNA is TGTGCCAGCGGACAGGGGCTGATCTACGAGCAGTACTTC. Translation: CASGQGLIYEQYF.